This passage covers 2 T cell receptor beta chains from one sample sequenced in a study of blood T cell repertoires in COVID-19. TCRdb keeps only in-frame clones here, not all; method: immunoSEQ multiplex PCR. The sample includes about 69,000 clones, approximately 85% of them seen just once. The sequencing sample was made of peripheral blood. The receptors here all came from a man older than 75 with acute or convalescent COVID-19.

This sequence joins TRBV4-2 and TRBJ1-6; D remains ambiguous. V gave up 1 base and J gave up 7 bases, with 17 bases separating them. In germline, CDR1 is LGHNA, CDR2 YNFKEQ. The CDR3 is made up of 17 amino acids. The CDR3 DNA follows: TGTGCCAGCAGCCAAGCTGGAACCAACGCAGGAAATTCACCCCTCCACTTT. This encodes CASSQAGTNAGNSPLHF.

This chain connects TRBV20-1 to TRBJ2-6; D uncertain. CDR1 is DFQATT, CDR2 SNEGSKA, per germline (reference sequence). The CDR3 runs 14 residues. The V end lost 3 bases, the J end lost 2 bases, and 8 bases lay between the germline ends. CDR3 in amino acids: CSASKLTGANVLTF. The CDR3 nucleotides read TGCAGTGCTAGTAAGCTTACTGGGGCCAACGTCCTGACTTTC.